The clone carrying this T cell receptor (beta chain) was recorded a few times. The data were produced by immunoSEQ multiplex PCR, yet TCRdb's version contains in-frame clones alone and is incomplete. The repertoire holds some 11,000 clones, with about four fifths as singletons. Roughly 18-55 mg of tissue was diced for each tumor. Losses at the gene ends were 6 bases for V and 10 bases for J; bases not matched to a gene: 2. Germline assignment: CDR1 SGHTA and CDR2 FQGNSA. The CDR3 covers 13 residues. These data originate in a study of early stage breast cancer tumors. The clonotype originates from a person aged 65-85 years with breast cancer. The chain joins TRBV7-2 to TRBJ1-6, with 11 bases aligning to TRBD1. Sequencing was carried out using breast tumor tissue. The CDR3, as DNA: TGTGCCAGCAGGGGACAGGGGGGGTCACCCCTCCACTTT. It specifies CASRGQGGSPLHF. Variable domain in full (rest from reference TRBV7-2 and TRBJ1-6): GAGVSQSPSNKVTEKGKDVELRCDPISGHTALYWYRQSLGQGLEFLIYFQGNSAPDKSGLPSDRFSAERTGGSVSTLTIQRTQQEDSAVYLCASRGQGGSPLHFGNGTRLTVT.